These 8 T cell receptor beta chains were all obtained from the same sample, sequenced in a study of cytomegalovirus exposure and HLA in healthy donors. It was with 60 Vbeta and 13 Jbeta primers that the PCR ran. Assay: immunoSEQ multiplex PCR; the TCRdb copy retains only in-frame clones and omits some. The top ten hold approximately 9.9% of the sample, which has about 67,000 clones, just under 80% seen once. Sequenced material: PBMCs. These receptors originate from a man between 35 and 55 years old in good health and CMV-seronegative.

The rearrangement links TRBV5-4 to TRBJ2-7; the D gene is possibly TRBD1 (5 bases). CDR1 SGHNT and CDR2 YYREEE come from the germline V gene (reference sequence). The CDR3 is 14 amino acids. Trimming took off 4 bases at V and 2 bases at J, with 13 bases between the two ends. CDR3 sequence (DNA): TGTGCCAGCAGCGCGGACATGGCCACCTACGAGCAGTACTTC. This codes for CASSADMATYEQYF.

The chain joins TRBV5-1 to TRBJ2-5; possible D gene TRBD2, 6 bases. The CDR3 has 14 amino acids. Germline V gene sequence: CDR1 SGHRS, CDR2 YFSETQ. With 0 bases removed from V and 4 bases from J, the gap between germline ends came to 10 bases. CDR3 in DNA: TGCGCCAGCAGCTTGGGGGGGGTTAGAGAGACCCAGTACTTC. Protein sequence: CASSLGGVRETQYF.

The chain couples TRBV10-2 to TRBJ2-1, with a tentative D call TRBD2 (6 bases). V lost 6 bases, J lost 0 bases, and 15 bases lay in between. CDR1 WSHSY and CDR2 SAAADI come from the germline V gene. The CDR3 runs to 16 residues. CDR3 sequence reads: CASRGGASRSYNEQFF. The CDR3 region has the DNA TGCGCCAGCAGGGGGGGAGCCTCACGCTCCTACAATGAGCAGTTCTTC.

The DNA for the CDR3 is TGTGCCAGCAGCTACGGACTATTCCCTAGCACAGATACGCAGTATTTT. Its protein is CASSYGLFPSTDTQYF. This chain uses TRBV9 with TRBJ2-3; possible D gene TRBD2, 6 bases. The germline V gene encodes CDR1 SGDLS and CDR2 YYNGEE. Trimming left V 4 bases short and J 0 bases short, with 15 bases between. CDR3 length equals 16 residues.

The rearrangement links TRBV30 to TRBJ1-2; D is ambiguous. The CDR3 length is 12 residues. V gave up 2 bases and J gave up 2 bases, with 6 bases separating them. Germline CDR1 and CDR2: GTSNPN and SVGIG (reference sequence). CDR3 region: CAWSRENYGYTF. CDR3 nucleotide sequence: TGTGCCTGGAGTCGAGAAAACTATGGCTACACCTTC.

This clone was recorded once. The chain joins TRBV6-4 to TRBJ2-1; 7 nucleotides line up with TRBD2. In germline, CDR1 is MRHNA, CDR2 SNTAGT. V shed 0 bases and J 4 bases; nucleotides not matched to a gene: 3. The CDR3 contains 15 residues. Here the CDR3 reads CASSDSWGGYNEQFF. The CDR3 DNA is TGTGCCAGCAGTGACTCGTGGGGGGGGTACAATGAGCAGTTCTTC.

Remarks on this clone: The sample contains more than one DNA sequence encoding this CDR3. The chain is built from TRBV19 and TRBJ1-2; 8 positions agree with TRBD1. The CDR3 is 13 amino acids. Trimming at V came to 1 base and at J to 5 bases, leaving 0 bases not matched to a gene. Germline-derived CDR1 and CDR2 are LNHDA and SQIVND (reference sequence). CDR3 region: CASSIGQGYGYTF. The CDR3 bases are TGTGCCAGTAGTATAGGACAGGGGTATGGCTACACCTTC.

With regard to this clone: The junction and the germline gene differ at one end; a read error may be behind it. The chain uses TRBV29-1 and TRBJ1-1; TRBD1 matches at 7 bases. Looked up from germline, CDR1 is SQVTM and CDR2 is ANQGSEA. The length of the CDR3 is 13 residues. The CDR3 here is CSVRHRGGTEASF. The CDR3 DNA follows: TGCAGCGTAAGACACAGGGGTGGAACTGAAGCTTCCTTT.